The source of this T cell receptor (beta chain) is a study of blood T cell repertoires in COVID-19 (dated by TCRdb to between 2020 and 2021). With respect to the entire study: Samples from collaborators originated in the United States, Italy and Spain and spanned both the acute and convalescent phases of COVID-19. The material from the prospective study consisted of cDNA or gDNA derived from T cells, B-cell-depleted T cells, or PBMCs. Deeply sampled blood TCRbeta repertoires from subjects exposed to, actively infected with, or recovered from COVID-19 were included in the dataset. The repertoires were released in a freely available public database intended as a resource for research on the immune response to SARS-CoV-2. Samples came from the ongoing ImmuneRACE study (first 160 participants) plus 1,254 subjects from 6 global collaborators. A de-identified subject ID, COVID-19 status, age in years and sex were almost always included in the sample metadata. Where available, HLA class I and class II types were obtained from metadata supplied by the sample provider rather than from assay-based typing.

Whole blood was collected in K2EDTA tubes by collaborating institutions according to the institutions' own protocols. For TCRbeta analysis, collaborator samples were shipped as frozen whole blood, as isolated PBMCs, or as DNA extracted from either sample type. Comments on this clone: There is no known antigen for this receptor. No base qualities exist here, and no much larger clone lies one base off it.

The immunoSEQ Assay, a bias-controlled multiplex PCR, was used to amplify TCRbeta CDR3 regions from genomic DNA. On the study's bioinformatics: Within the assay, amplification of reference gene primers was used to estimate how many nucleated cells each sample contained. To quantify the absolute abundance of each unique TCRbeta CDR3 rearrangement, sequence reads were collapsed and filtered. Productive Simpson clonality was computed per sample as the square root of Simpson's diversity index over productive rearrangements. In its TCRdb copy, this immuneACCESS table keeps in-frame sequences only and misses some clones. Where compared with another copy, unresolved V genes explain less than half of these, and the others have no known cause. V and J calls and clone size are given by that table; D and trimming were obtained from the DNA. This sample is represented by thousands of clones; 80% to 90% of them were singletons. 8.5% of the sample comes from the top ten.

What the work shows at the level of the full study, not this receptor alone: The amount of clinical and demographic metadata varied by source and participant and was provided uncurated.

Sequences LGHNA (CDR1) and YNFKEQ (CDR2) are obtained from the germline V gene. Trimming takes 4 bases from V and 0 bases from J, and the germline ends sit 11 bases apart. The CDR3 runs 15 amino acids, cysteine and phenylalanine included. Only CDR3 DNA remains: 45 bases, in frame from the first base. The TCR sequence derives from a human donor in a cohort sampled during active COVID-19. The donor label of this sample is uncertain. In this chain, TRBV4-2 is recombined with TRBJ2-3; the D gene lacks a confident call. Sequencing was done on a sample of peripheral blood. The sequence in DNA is TGTGCCAGCAGCCTAAGCACGACTAGCACAGATACGCAGTATTTT. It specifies CASSLSTTSTDTQYF.